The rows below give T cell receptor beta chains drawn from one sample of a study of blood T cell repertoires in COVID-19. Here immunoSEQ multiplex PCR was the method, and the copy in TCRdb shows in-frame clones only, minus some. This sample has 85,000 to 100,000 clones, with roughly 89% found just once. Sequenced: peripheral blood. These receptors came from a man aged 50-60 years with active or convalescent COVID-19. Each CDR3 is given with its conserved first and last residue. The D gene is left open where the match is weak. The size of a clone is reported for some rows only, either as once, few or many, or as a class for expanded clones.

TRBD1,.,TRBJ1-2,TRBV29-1,CSVEDRAIWYGYTF,TGCAGCGTTGAGGACAGGGCGATATGGTATGGCTACACCTTC
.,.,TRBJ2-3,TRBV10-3,CAISDTDTQYF,TGTGCCATCTCAGACACAGATACGCAGTATTTT
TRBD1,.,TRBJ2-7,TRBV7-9,CASSLDRGGEQYF,TGTGCCAGCAGCTTGGACAGGGGCGGCGAGCAGTACTTC
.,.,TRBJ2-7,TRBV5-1,CASSSYGTGKTSGVLYEQYF,TGCGCCAGCAGCTCGTATGGGACAGGGAAAACTAGCGGAGTCCTCTACGAGCAGTACTTC
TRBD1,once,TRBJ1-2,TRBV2,CASTGQGMEYGYTF,TGTGCCAGCACCGGACAGGGAATGGAGTATGGCTACACCTTC
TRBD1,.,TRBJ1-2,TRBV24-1,CATSERDRVHGYTF,TGTGCCACCAGTGAACGTGACAGGGTCCATGGCTACACCTTC
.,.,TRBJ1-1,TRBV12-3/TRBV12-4,CASSRKGVTEAFF,TGTGCCAGCAGCCGAAAGGGGGTCACTGAAGCTTTCTTT
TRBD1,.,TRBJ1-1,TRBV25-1,CASSTQGGREAFF,TGTGCCAGCAGTACGCAGGGGGGTAGGGAAGCTTTCTTT
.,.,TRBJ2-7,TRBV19,CASSFGSGYEQYF,.
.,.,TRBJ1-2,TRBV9,CASSVPLGEGYGYTF,TGTGCCAGCAGCGTACCCCTTGGGGAGGGGTATGGCTACACCTTC
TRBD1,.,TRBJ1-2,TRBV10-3,CAISFGQGRTF,TGTGCCATCAGTTTCGGACAGGGGAGGACCTTC
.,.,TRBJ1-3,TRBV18,CASSPTSGQSSGNTIYF,TGTGCCAGCTCACCCACCTCGGGACAATCCTCTGGAAACACCATATATTTT
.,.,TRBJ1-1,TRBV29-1,CSVESHMNTEAFF,TGCAGCGTTGAATCGCACATGAACACTGAAGCTTTCTTT
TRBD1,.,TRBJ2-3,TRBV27,CASSSPGQGHDDTQYF,TGTGCCAGCAGTTCCCCGGGACAGGGGCACGACGATACGCAGTATTTT
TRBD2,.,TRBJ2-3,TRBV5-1,CASSFKGLAGEADTQYF,TGCGCCAGCAGCTTCAAGGGACTAGCGGGGGAAGCAGATACGCAGTATTTT
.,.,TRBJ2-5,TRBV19,CASSRSTEETQYF,TGTGCCAGTAGTAGGTCCACAGAAGAGACCCAGTACTTC
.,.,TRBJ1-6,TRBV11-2,CASSSTVRNSPLHF,TGTGCCAGCAGCTCCACAGTGCGAAATTCACCCCTCCACTTT
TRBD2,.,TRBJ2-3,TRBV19,CASALAGTDTQYF,TGTGCCAGTGCCCTAGCGGGCACAGATACGCAGTATTTT
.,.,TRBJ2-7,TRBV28,CASSLRLGVLYEQYF,TGTGCCAGCAGTTTAAGACTGGGAGTACTCTACGAGCAGTACTTC
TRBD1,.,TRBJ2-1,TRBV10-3,CAISDPTGNEQFF,TGTGCCATCAGTGACCCGACAGGGAATGAGCAGTTCTTC
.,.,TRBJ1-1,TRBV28,CASSLGGPDGAFF,TGTGCCAGCAGTTTAGGAGGGCCCGACGGAGCTTTCTTT
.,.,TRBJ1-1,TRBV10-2,CASSDDRVTEAFF,TGCGCCAGCAGTGACGATCGGGTTACTGAAGCTTTCTTT
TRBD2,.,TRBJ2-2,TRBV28,CASRLRETAGELFF,TGTGCCAGCAGACTGCGGGAGACTGCCGGGGAGCTGTTTTTT
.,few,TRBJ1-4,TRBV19,CASTPGGALGEKLFF,TGTGCCAGTACCCCTGGGGGGGCGCTGGGTGAAAAACTGTTTTTT